This T cell receptor (beta chain) was obtained from a study of OX40 agonist ivuxolimab in advanced cancers. Background on the study: Across the patients, intravenous ivuxolimab was delivered every 2 weeks at 0.01 to 10 mg/kg. Partial responses were seen in three patients, one with hepatocellular carcinoma and two with cutaneous melanoma. Study results and caveats: The study observed clonal expansion of CD4+ and CD8+ blood T cells by week 6 at 0.1 to 3.0 mg/kg. Normalized expansion of T-cell clones was also low for some nonresponders.

Regarding this clone: Its cognate antigen is unknown.

The ends were cut back, 2 bases at V and 3 bases at J, with 8 bases in the middle. The CDR3 extends over 14 amino acids. CDR1 and CDR2 from the germline V gene are SNHLY and FYNNEI. Sequenced by immunoSEQ multiplex PCR; TCRdb stores in-frame clones only, minus some. The sample consists of around 23,000 clones, about three quarters of them appearing once. The source is an adult with an advanced solid tumor such as melanoma, head and neck, liver or kidney cancer. This chain uses TRBV2 with TRBJ1-5, with D perhaps TRBD1 (5 bases). Here the sequenced sample was CD4+ or CD8+ T cells sorted from blood, taken in a trial of the OX40 agonist ivuxolimab. For the CDR3, the DNA is TGTGCCAGCAGTGAAAGGGGTTTCAATCAGCCCCAGCATTTT. It codes for CASSERGFNQPQHF.